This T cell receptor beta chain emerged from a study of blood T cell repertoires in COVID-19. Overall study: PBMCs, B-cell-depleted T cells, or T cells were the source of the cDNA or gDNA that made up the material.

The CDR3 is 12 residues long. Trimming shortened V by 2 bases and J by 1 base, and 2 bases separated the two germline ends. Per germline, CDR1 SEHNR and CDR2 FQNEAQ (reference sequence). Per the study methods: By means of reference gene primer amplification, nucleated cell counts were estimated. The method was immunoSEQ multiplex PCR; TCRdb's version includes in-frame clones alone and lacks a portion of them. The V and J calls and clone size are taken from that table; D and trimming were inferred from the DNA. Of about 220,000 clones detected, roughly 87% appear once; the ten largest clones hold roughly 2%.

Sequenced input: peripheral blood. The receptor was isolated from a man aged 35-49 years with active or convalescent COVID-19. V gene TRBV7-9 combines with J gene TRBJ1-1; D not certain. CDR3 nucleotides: TGTGCCAGCAGCTTACAGAACACTGAAGCTTTCTTT. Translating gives CASSLQNTEAFF. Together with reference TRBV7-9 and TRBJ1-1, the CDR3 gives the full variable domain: DTGVSQNPRHKITKRGQNVTFRCDPISEHNRLYWYRQTLGQGPEFLTYFQNEAQLEKSRLLSDRFSAERPKGSFSTLEIQRTEQGDSAMYLCASSLQNTEAFFGQGTRLTVV.